The 25 T cell receptor beta chains reported below all come from one sample, sequenced in a study of PD-1 blockade in mismatch repair-deficient tumors. Sequencing used immunoSEQ multiplex PCR; TCRdb keeps in-frame clones, though not all of them. The table lists approximately 100,000 clones, about 79% of them singletons. Sequenced material: peripheral blood, taken 35 to 37 weeks after starting pembrolizumab. These receptors were collected from an adult with mismatch repair-deficient cancer.

V usage is TRBV10-3 and J usage is TRBJ1-2, with D unresolved. The CDR3 is 14 residues long. Germline CDR1 is ENHRY and CDR2 is SYGVKD. V lost 2 bases to trimming and J lost 0 bases, with 7 bases between them. CDR3 in DNA: TGTGCCATCAGTGAGGGCACACCTAACTATGGCTACACCTTC. Translated, it gives CAISEGTPNYGYTF.

This clone was detected once. V and J are TRBV27 and TRBJ2-2; 12 bases fit TRBD1. The V gene's germline CDR1 is MNHEY and CDR2 SMNVEV (reference sequence). V lost 4 bases, J lost 3 bases, and 6 bases stayed unmatched. There are 17 residues in the CDR3. CDR3 region: CASSSERDRGHTGELFF. The CDR3 nucleotides read TGTGCCAGCAGTTCAGAAAGGGACAGGGGGCACACCGGGGAGCTGTTTTTT.

CDR3 sequence (DNA): TGTGCCAGTAGTACCAGACAGGGGGCGAGGAACACTGAAGCTTTCTTT. Translated, it gives CASSTRQGARNTEAFF. The chain carries TRBV19 and TRBJ1-1; 10 bases fit TRBD1. Per the germline V gene, CDR1 is LNHDA and CDR2 is SQIVND (reference sequence). This CDR3 is built from 16 residues. V lost 4 bases, J lost 1 base, and 6 bases stayed unmatched.

V usage is TRBV6-1 and J usage is TRBJ2-7; D is perhaps TRBD1 or TRBD2 (5 bases each). The germline gives CDR1 MNHNS, CDR2 SASEGT. The CDR3 has 16 residues. V was pared by 0 bases and J by 0 bases, with 12 bases between. The CDR3 sequence is CASSEALAGSSYEQYF. CDR3 DNA sequence: TGTGCCAGCAGTGAAGCGTTGGCAGGGAGCTCCTACGAGCAGTACTTC.

The rearrangement joins TRBV11-1 to TRBJ2-5; D unresolved. Trimming left V 2 bases short and J 2 bases short, with 6 bases between. CDR1 is SGHAT, CDR2 FQDESV, per germline (reference sequence). The CDR3 is 13 residues long. CDR3 coding DNA: TGTGCCAGCAGCTTACTGCGGCAAGAGACCCAGTACTTC. Its translation: CASSLLRQETQYF. Filled out from reference TRBV11-1 and TRBJ2-5, the complete variable domain reads EAEVAQSPRYKITEKSQAVAFWCDPISGHATLYWYRQILGQGPELLVQFQDESVVDDSQLPKDRFSAERLKGVDSTLKIQPAELGDSAMYLCASSLLRQETQYFGPGTRLLVL.

The chain joins TRBV5-1 to TRBJ2-1; tentatively, D is TRBD2 (6 bases). This CDR3 is built from 13 residues. Trimming took 4 bases from V and 2 from J, leaving 7 bases between them. CDR1 and CDR2 (germline): SGHRS, YFSETQ. The DNA for the CDR3 is TGCGCCAGCAGCACGGGGGCCTACAATGAGCAGTTCTTC. Protein: CASSTGAYNEQFF.

This chain joins TRBV5-4 and TRBJ1-1; weak D call: TRBD1 (5 bases). Trimming took off 0 bases at V and 7 bases at J, with 7 bases between the two ends. Looked up from germline, CDR1 is SGHNT and CDR2 is YYREEE (reference sequence). This CDR3 has 12 amino acids. The CDR3 is CASSLGDSEAFF. In nucleotides, the CDR3 is TGTGCCAGCAGCTTGGGTGACAGTGAAGCTTTCTTT.

As for this clone: Within the sample, other DNA sequences also encode this same CDR3. In DNA form, the CDR3 reads TGTGCCACCAGCAGGGACAGGGGCTACGAGCAGTACTTC. This translates into CATSRDRGYEQYF. The chain has TRBV15 and TRBJ2-7; TRBD1 matches 9 bases. This CDR3 spans 13 amino acids. V lost 3 bases and J lost 3; bases outside the gene matches: 0. Per the germline V gene, CDR1 is LNHNV and CDR2 is YYDKDF (reference sequence).

The V and J genes are TRBV7-3 and TRBJ1-1; the match to TRBD1 covers 8 bases. Germline assignment: CDR1 SGHTA and CDR2 FQGTGA. The J segment lost 1 base and the V segment lost 5 bases, leaving 3 bases of the junction unmatched. The CDR3 sequence is 14 residues long. CDR3 sequence reads: CASSPTGGNTEAFF. The CDR3 coding sequence is TGTGCCAGCAGCCCAACAGGGGGGAACACTGAAGCTTTCTTT. Full variable domain (remainder filled in from reference TRBV7-3 and TRBJ1-1): GAGVSQTPSNKVTEKGKYVELRCDPISGHTALYWYRQSLGQGPEFLIYFQGTGAADDSGLPNDRFFAVRPEGSVSTLKIQRTERGDSAVYLCASSPTGGNTEAFFGQGTRLTVV.

The gene calls are TRBV6-6 and TRBJ2-7; 8 bases are a match to TRBD2. J gave up 7 bases and V 8 bases, and 10 bases lay outside the gene matches. There are 13 residues in the CDR3. Germline loops: CDR1 MNHNY, CDR2 SVGAGI (reference sequence). The chain's CDR3 is CASHAVAGWEQYF. The CDR3 DNA is TGTGCCAGCCACGCAGTAGCGGGGTGGGAGCAGTACTTC.

The V call is TRBV5-4, the J call TRBJ2-7; a weak D match, TRBD2 (6 bases). Trimming removed 0 bases at V and 7 bases at J, with 26 bases between. CDR3 size: 18 residues. Germline V gene sequence: CDR1 SGHNT, CDR2 YYREEE (reference sequence). The CDR3 loop is CASSLAGDIMTQPGEQYF. The CDR3 region has the DNA TGTGCCAGCAGCTTGGCGGGAGATATCATGACACAGCCCGGGGAGCAGTACTTC.

Details on this clone: It is unclear where the CDR3 begins or ends on the DNA, so no DNA is shown, and the CDR3 is as TCRdb lists it. V gene TRBV5-1 combines with J gene TRBJ2-2. Termini included, the CDR3 measures 15 amino acids. Germline assignment: CDR1 SGHRS and CDR2 YFSETQ. This CDR3 reads CASSVSGPVTGELFF.

The J gene is TRBJ2-2, the V gene TRBV7-2; TRBD2 might be the D (7 bases). The CDR3 has 14 residues. Germline values: CDR1 SGHTA, CDR2 FQGNSA. V was pared by 5 bases and J by 3 bases, with 10 bases between. The CDR3 reads CASSLGGDTGELFF. The CDR3 DNA reads TGTGCCAGCAGCCTAGGGGGGGACACCGGGGAGCTGTTTTTT. The full variable domain, its missing parts supplied by reference TRBV7-2 and TRBJ2-2, is GAGVSQSPSNKVTEKGKDVELRCDPISGHTALYWYRQSLGQGLEFLIYFQGNSAPDKSGLPSDRFSAERTGGSVSTLTIQRTQQEDSAVYLCASSLGGDTGELFFGEGSRLTVL.

The rearrangement joins TRBV9 to TRBJ2-2; D gene unclear. The V and J ends lost 1 base and 3 bases respectively, with 16 bases between them. The CDR3 extends over 17 amino acids. Germline V gives CDR1 SGDLS, CDR2 YYNGEE. CDR3 DNA sequence: TGTGCCAGCAGCGTACCCTCCGGACGGGCCGACACCGGGGAGCTGTTTTTT. Amino acids: CASSVPSGRADTGELFF.

The J gene is TRBJ2-7, the V gene TRBV7-8, with TRBD2 as a possible D gene (6 bases). This CDR3 region has 15 residues. Trimming shortened V by 1 base and J by 4 bases, and 14 bases separated the two germline ends. CDR1 and CDR2 (germline): SGHVS, FQNEAQ. As DNA, the CDR3 is TGTGCCAGCAGCTTAGGGGACTTACCGGAGTACGAGCAGTACTTC. Protein: CASSLGDLPEYEQYF.

This chain joins TRBV29-1 and TRBJ2-1; TRBD2 matches at 7 bases. The CDR3 contains 16 residues. With 0 bases clipped from V and 9 bases from J, the junction kept 14 bases outside the gene matches. Per germline, CDR1 SQVTM and CDR2 ANQGSEA. The chain's CDR3 is CSVEDLGGSGFGEQFF. CDR3 nucleotide sequence: TGCAGCGTTGAAGATCTAGGCGGGAGCGGGTTTGGTGAGCAGTTCTTC.

This clone was counted many times. The chain employs TRBV7-8 and TRBJ2-1; 7 bases match TRBD2. Germline trimming cut 5 bases from V and 5 bases from J; bases unmatched to any gene: 6. CDR3 length: 14 residues. In germline, CDR1 is SGHVS, CDR2 FQNEAQ. The CDR3 region has the DNA TGTGCCAGCAGCCGAAAGCGGGACCACAATGAGCAGTTCTTC. This encodes CASSRKRDHNEQFF.

The chain recombines TRBV27 with TRBJ2-7, with 9 bases identical to TRBD1. This CDR3 has 13 residues. V shed 5 bases, J shed 4 bases, and the junction held 3 bases outside the gene matches. CDR1 is MNHEY and CDR2 is SMNVEV in the germline V gene (reference sequence). DNA of the CDR3: TGTGCCAGCAGTAGGACAGGGGAATACGAGCAGTACTTC. Translated, it gives CASSRTGEYEQYF.

The chain carries TRBV27 and TRBJ2-7; D ambiguous. The CDR3 is 13 amino acids. The germline V and J ends were trimmed by 2 bases and 1 base, with 6 bases remaining between them. Germline assignment: CDR1 MNHEY and CDR2 SMNVEV (reference sequence). This CDR3 reads CASSLGQSYEQYF. The CDR3 nucleotides are TGTGCCAGCAGTTTAGGGCAATCCTACGAGCAGTACTTC.

The chain combines TRBV25-1 with TRBJ2-7; 11 nucleotides align to TRBD1. Germline V lookup: CDR1 MGHDK, CDR2 SYGVNS. J was trimmed by 7 bases and V by 6 bases; bases with no gene match: 11. The CDR3 covers 15 residues. CDR3 region: CASSLKDRGLWEQYF. CDR3 sequence (DNA): TGTGCCAGCAGCCTTAAGGACAGGGGGCTCTGGGAGCAGTACTTC.

This chain links TRBV9 with TRBJ2-7, with D maybe TRBD1 (7 bases). This CDR3 is built from 15 residues. The germline CDR1 and CDR2 sequences are SGDLS and YYNGEE. Trimming cost V 3 bases and J 4 bases, with 17 bases left between them. CDR3 in DNA: TGTGCCAGCAGCGAAGGGGTGACAGGGACTTACGAGCAGTACTTC. Amino acids: CASSEGVTGTYEQYF.

This clone was recorded a few times. Within the sample, other DNA sequences also encode this same CDR3. The rearrangement uses TRBV5-6 and TRBJ2-5; D not resolved. The germline V and J ends were trimmed by 4 bases and 1 base, with 11 bases remaining between them. The CDR3 runs to 14 residues. From germline, CDR1 is SGHDT and CDR2 YYEEEE. The CDR3 sequence: CASSPTGPQETQYF. The CDR3 region has the DNA TGTGCCAGCAGCCCAACCGGGCCCCAAGAGACCCAGTACTTC.

The chain recombines TRBV19 with TRBJ2-7; D is perhaps TRBD1 (6 bases). The CDR3 runs 13 residues. Germline V gene lookup returns CDR1 LNHDA and CDR2 SQIVND (reference sequence). The germline V and J ends were trimmed by 6 bases and 2 bases, with 11 bases remaining between them. For the CDR3, the DNA is TGTGCCAGTAGGGGCAGGGGCCCCTACGAGCAGTACTTC. Its translation is CASRGRGPYEQYF.

This clone was observed a few times. This chain links TRBV2 with TRBJ2-7, with a tentative D call TRBD1 (5 bases). This CDR3 is 14 amino acids long. Trimming shortened V by 3 bases and J by 3 bases, and 12 bases separated the two germline ends. The V gene's germline CDR1 is SNHLY and CDR2 FYNNEI. In DNA form, the CDR3 reads TGTGCCAGCAGTGATAAGACAGCGCTCTACGAGCAGTACTTC. Its protein product is CASSDKTALYEQYF.

The chain combines TRBV7-3 with TRBJ2-2; 15 bases map to TRBD2. Per germline, CDR1 SGHTA and CDR2 FQGTGA. The junction had 15 bases not matched to a gene; V was cut back by 5 bases and J by 5 bases. The CDR3 extends over 20 amino acids. CDR3 coding DNA: TGTGCCAGCAGCGTTCCCTCAGGGACTAGCGGGAGGAGTGGTACCGGGGAGCTGTTTTTT. It translates to CASSVPSGTSGRSGTGELFF.